Each of the 14 T cell receptor beta chains below was sequenced from the same sample in a study of neurological immune-mediated disorders. In TCRdb, the 5' RACE reads were re-called with MiXCR into one record per CDR3 protein. Of about 80,000 distinct CDR3 sequences listed, almost 6% are singletons. Time point in this sample: longitudinal time-point 2. The sequenced material came from PBMCs. The source of these receptors is a woman aged 60 to 75 with multiple sclerosis.

This clonotype was seen at least ten times. The V call is TRBV7-2, the J call TRBJ1-5, with D maybe TRBD1 (5 bases). With 0 bases removed from V and 2 bases from J, the gap between germline ends came to 11 bases. The CDR3 totals 16 residues. CDR1 is SGHTA and CDR2 is FQGNSA in the germline V gene. CDR3 sequence: CASSLAAGRGNQPQHF. CDR3 sequence (DNA): TGTGCCAGCAGCTTAGCAGCAGGGAGGGGCAATCAGCCCCAGCATTTT.

The V call is TRBV2, the J call TRBJ2-3; possibly TRBD2 for D (5 bases). The germline V and J ends were trimmed by 11 bases and 1 base, with 16 bases remaining between them. Germline CDR1 and CDR2: SNHLY and FYNNEI. The CDR3 loop spans 14 amino acids. CDR3 DNA: TGTGCCGGTAAGGTGGGGAGCCGCACAGATACGCAGTATTTT. It specifies CAGKVGSRTDTQYF.

At least ten counts were recorded for this clonotype. The V and J genes are TRBV2 and TRBJ1-1; D remains ambiguous. V shed 0 bases and J shed 3 bases, with 8 bases lying between them. The CDR3 is 14 residues long. Germline CDR1 SNHLY, CDR2 FYNNEI. Here the CDR3 reads CASSEAGVHTEAFF. CDR3 coding DNA: TGTGCCAGCAGTGAAGCGGGAGTCCACACTGAAGCTTTCTTT.

This chain links TRBV6-4 with TRBJ1-1; D possibly corresponds to TRBD1 (6 bases). V lost 0 bases to trimming and J lost 1 base, with 6 bases between them. CDR1 and CDR2 from the germline V gene are MRHNA and SNTAGT. The CDR3 is made up of 14 amino acids. The CDR3 bases are TGTGCCAGCAGTGACTCCAGGGGGAACACTGAAGCTTTCTTT. Its translation: CASSDSRGNTEAFF.

This clonotype was recorded many times. The chain carries TRBV20-1 and TRBJ2-7; D unresolved. The CDR3 is made up of 12 amino acids. The V and J ends lost 5 bases and 5 bases respectively, with 13 bases between them. Germline V gives CDR1 DFQATT, CDR2 SNEGSKA (reference sequence). DNA of the CDR3: TGCAGTGCTCAGGTTTTGGGCGACGAGCAGTACTTC. Its translation is CSAQVLGDEQYF.

This clonotype was seen at least ten times. V gene TRBV29-1 combines with J gene TRBJ2-7, with D possibly matching TRBD1 (5 bases). V dropped 4 bases and J dropped 3 bases, with 10 bases sitting between them. CDR1 is SQVTM, CDR2 ANQGSEA, per germline. The CDR3 contains 12 residues. The CDR3 DNA reads TGCAGCGTTGTCGGACAATACTACGAGCAGTACTTC. This encodes CSVVGQYYEQYF.

This clonotype was seen many times. The junction differs from germline at one of its ends, possibly a read error. The J gene is TRBJ1-5, the V gene TRBV6-5; no firm D call. The length of the CDR3 is 15 residues. Germline-derived CDR1 and CDR2 are MNHEY and SVGAGI. In DNA, the CDR3 is TGTGCCAGCAGTCTGGCGGTTACTAGCGATCAGCCCCAGCATTTT. Protein: CASSLAVTSDQPQHF.

This clonotype came up many times. The chain has TRBV14 and TRBJ2-1; 10 positions agree with TRBD2. Per germline, CDR1 SGHDN and CDR2 FVKESK. J was trimmed by 8 bases and V by 0 bases; bases with no gene match: 7. This CDR3 has 16 residues. The CDR3: CASSQDLWTSGDEQFF. The CDR3 DNA sequence: TGTGCCAGCAGCCAAGATCTCTGGACTAGCGGCGATGAGCAGTTCTTC.

The table lists this clonotype with many counts. The gene calls are TRBV11-2 and TRBJ2-5, with TRBD2 matching 8 bases. Per germline, CDR1 SGHAT and CDR2 FQNNGV. The CDR3 has 16 residues. J was trimmed by 1 base and V by 1 base; bases with no gene match: 5. CDR3 sequence (DNA): TGTGCCAGCAGCTTAGTCGGAGCGGGGGCCCAAGAGACCCAGTACTTC. This codes for CASSLVGAGAQETQYF.

This clonotype has at least ten counts. V is TRBV5-1 and J is TRBJ1-5; D might be TRBD1 (5 bases). The CDR3 spans 14 residues. Between the trimmed V and J ends, which lost 0 bases and 9 bases, there was a span of 13 bases. The germline gives CDR1 SGHRS, CDR2 YFSETQ. CDR3 DNA: TGCGCCAGCAGCTTGGCCGGGGGGGACCGGCCCCAGCATTTT. As protein: CASSLAGGDRPQHF.

This clonotype was seen many times. V is TRBV5-5 and J is TRBJ2-1; 15 bases agree with TRBD2. Per germline, CDR1 SGHKS and CDR2 YYEKEE (reference sequence). V lost 4 bases to trimming and J lost 6 bases; unmatched junction nucleotides: 11. The CDR3 sequence is 18 residues long. The CDR3 region is CASSPPGLAGGGINEQFF. The CDR3 DNA is TGTGCCAGCAGCCCCCCGGGACTAGCGGGGGGCGGGATCAATGAGCAGTTCTTC.

Worth noting for this clonotype: This may stem from a read error, because a much larger clone lies one nucleotide away. The gene calls are TRBV6-5 and TRBJ1-2; possible D gene TRBD1, 6 bases. The V gene's germline CDR1 is MNHEY and CDR2 SVGAGI. This CDR3 comprises 13 residues. Trimming removed 8 bases from V and 6 bases from J, with 16 bases in between. CDR3 coding DNA: TGTGCCAGCGTAGGGGGGTACAGGAATGGCTACACCTTC. It yields the protein CASVGGYRNGYTF.

The chain carries TRBV5-6 and TRBJ1-2, with D possibly TRBD1 on 5 matching bases. Germline V gene sequence: CDR1 SGHDT, CDR2 YYEEEE. The CDR3 consists of 17 residues. Trimming took off 0 bases at V and 0 bases at J, with 15 bases between the two ends. CDR3 amino acids: CASSLVRALSPNYGYTF. The DNA of the CDR3 is TGTGCCAGCAGCTTGGTCAGGGCTTTATCTCCTAACTATGGCTACACCTTC.

This clonotype appeared many times. The V call is TRBV12-3 or TRBV12-4, the J call TRBJ1-2; D remains unclear. Between the trimmed V and J ends, which lost 3 bases and 5 bases, there was a span of 10 bases. CDR3 size: 13 residues. Here the CDR3 DNA reads TGTGCCAGCAGTTTCGTCACCTCTTATGGCTACACCTTC. Its protein is CASSFVTSYGYTF.